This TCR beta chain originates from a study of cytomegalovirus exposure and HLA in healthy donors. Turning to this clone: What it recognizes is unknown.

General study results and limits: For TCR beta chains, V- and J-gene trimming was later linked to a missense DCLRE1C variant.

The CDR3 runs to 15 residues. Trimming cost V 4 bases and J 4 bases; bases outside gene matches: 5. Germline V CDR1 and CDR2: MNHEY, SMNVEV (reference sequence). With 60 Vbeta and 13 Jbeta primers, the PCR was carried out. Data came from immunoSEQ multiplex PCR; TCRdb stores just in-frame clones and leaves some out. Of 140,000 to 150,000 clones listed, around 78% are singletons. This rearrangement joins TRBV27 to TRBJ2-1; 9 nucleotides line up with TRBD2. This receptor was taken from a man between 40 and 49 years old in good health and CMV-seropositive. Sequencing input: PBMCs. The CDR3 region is CASSSASGNYNEQFF. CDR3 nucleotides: TGTGCCAGCAGTTCGGCTAGCGGGAATTACAATGAGCAGTTCTTC.